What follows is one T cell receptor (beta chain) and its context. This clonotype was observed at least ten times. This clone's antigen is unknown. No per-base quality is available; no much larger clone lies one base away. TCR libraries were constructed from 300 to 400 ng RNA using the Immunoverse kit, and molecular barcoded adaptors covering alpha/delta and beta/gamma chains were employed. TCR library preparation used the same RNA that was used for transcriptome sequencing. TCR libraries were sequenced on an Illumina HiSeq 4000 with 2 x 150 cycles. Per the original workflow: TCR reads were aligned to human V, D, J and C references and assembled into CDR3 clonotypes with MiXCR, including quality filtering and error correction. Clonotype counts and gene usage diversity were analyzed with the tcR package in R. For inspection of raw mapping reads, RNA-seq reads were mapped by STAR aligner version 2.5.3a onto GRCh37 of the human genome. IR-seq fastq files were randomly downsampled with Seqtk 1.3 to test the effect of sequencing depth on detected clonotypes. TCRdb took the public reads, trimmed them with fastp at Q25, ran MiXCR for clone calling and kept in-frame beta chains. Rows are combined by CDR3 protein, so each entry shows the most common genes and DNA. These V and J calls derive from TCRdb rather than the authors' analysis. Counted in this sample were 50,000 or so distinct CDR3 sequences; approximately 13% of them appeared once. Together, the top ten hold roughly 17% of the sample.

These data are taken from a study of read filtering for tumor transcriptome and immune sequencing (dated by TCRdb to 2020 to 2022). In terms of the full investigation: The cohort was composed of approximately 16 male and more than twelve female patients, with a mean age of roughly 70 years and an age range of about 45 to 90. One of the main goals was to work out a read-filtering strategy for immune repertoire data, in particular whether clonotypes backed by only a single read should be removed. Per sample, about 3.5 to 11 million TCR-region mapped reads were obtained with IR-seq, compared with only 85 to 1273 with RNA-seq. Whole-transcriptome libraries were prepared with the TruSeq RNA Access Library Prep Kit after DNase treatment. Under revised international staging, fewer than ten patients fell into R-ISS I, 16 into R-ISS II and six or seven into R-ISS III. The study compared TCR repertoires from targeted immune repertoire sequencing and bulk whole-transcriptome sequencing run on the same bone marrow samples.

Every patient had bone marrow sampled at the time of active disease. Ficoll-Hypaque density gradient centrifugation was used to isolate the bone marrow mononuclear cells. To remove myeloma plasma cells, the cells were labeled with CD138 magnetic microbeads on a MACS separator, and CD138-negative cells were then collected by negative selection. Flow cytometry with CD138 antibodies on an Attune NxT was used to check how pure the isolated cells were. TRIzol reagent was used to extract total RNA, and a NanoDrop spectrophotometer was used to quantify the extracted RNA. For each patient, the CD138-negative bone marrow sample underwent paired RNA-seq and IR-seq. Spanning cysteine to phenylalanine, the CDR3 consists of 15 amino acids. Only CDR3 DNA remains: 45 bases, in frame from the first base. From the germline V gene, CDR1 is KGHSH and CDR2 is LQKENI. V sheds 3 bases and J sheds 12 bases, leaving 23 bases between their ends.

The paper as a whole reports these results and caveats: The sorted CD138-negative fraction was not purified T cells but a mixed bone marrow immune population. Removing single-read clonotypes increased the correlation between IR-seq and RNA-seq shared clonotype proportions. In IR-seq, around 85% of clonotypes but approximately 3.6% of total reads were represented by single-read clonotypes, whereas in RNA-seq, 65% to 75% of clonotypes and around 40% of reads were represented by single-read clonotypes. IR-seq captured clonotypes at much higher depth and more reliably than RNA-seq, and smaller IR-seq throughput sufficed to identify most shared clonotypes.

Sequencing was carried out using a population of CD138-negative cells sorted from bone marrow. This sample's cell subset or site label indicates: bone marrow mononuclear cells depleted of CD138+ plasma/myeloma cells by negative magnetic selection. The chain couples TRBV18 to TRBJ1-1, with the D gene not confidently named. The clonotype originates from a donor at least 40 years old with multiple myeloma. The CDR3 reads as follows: CASSPSSTSMLIPFF. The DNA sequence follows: TGTGCCAGCTCACCTTCTTCCACATCAATGTTAATTCCTTTCTTT. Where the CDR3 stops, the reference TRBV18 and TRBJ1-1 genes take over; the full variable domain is NAGVMQNPRHLVRRRGQEARLRCSPMKGHSHVYWYRQLPEEGLKFMVYLQKENIIDESGMPKERFSAEFPKEGPSILRIQQVVRGDSAAYFCASSPSSTSMLIPFFGQGTRLTVV.